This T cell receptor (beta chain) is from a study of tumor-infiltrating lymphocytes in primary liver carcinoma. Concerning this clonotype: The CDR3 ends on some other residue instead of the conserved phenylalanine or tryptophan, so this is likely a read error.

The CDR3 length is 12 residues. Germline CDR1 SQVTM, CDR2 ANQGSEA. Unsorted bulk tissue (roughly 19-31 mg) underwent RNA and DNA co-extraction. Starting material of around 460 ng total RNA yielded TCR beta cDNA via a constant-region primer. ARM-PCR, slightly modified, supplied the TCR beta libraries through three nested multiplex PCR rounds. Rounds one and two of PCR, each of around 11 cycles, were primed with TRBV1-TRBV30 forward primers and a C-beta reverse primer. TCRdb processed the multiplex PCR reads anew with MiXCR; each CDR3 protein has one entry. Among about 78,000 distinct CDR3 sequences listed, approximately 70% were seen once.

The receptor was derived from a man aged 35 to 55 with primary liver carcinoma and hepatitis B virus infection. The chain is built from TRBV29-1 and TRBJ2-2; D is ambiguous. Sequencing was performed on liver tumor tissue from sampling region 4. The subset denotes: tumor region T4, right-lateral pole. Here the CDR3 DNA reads TGCAGCCTTGACCAAGGGCTCGGGGAGCTGTTTTCT. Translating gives CSLDQGLGELFS.